What follows are 23 T cell receptor beta chains derived from one specimen sequenced in a study of graft-versus-host responses after intestinal transplantation. These receptors are not linked to any known antigen. Clones were sequenced by immunoSEQ multiplex PCR, and TCRdb holds only the in-frame ones, with some missing. The sample lists 30,000 or so clones; about four fifths were seen once. Sequencing was performed on unstimulated CD8+ T cells sorted from spleen or lymph node cells, taken before intestinal transplant. The receptors shown here come from a human donor who received an intestinal transplant.

The rearrangement links TRBV15 to TRBJ1-5; possible D gene TRBD1, 6 bases. Germline lookup yields CDR1 LNHNV and CDR2 YYDKDF (reference sequence). V was trimmed by 0 bases and J by 5 bases, leaving 14 bases between them. The CDR3 is 16 amino acids. The CDR3 loop reads CATSRDFGAGDQPQHF. CDR3 DNA sequence: TGTGCCACCAGCAGAGATTTCGGGGCAGGGGATCAGCCCCAGCATTTT.

The rearrangement uses TRBV2 and TRBJ2-7; no clear D gene. The CDR3 is 16 residues long. Germline V gene sequence: CDR1 SNHLY, CDR2 FYNNEI. Trimming shortened V by 4 bases and J by 0 bases, and 16 bases separated the two germline ends. For the CDR3, the DNA is TGTGCCAGCAGTGGTTCTCGCGACGGGTCCTCCTACGAGCAGTACTTC. It encodes CASSGSRDGSSYEQYF.

This chain connects TRBV27 to TRBJ1-5; D remains unclear. This CDR3 has 16 residues. V was trimmed by 2 bases and J by 0 bases, leaving 11 bases between them. The germline V gene encodes CDR1 MNHEY and CDR2 SMNVEV (reference sequence). Here the CDR3 DNA reads TGTGCCAGCAGTTTAACAGTTCCCCTTAGCAATCAGCCCCAGCATTTT. It yields the protein CASSLTVPLSNQPQHF.

This chain uses TRBV9 with TRBJ2-7; 7 bases map to TRBD2. CDR3 size: 16 residues. CDR1 SGDLS and CDR2 YYNGEE come from the germline V gene. The J segment lost 0 bases and the V segment lost 3 bases, leaving 9 bases of the junction unmatched. As DNA, the CDR3 is TGTGCCAGCAGCGAGGGAGGGGAGGGCCTCTCCTACGAGCAGTACTTC. Its protein product is CASSEGGEGLSYEQYF. The whole variable domain, filled in from reference TRBV9 and TRBJ2-7, reads DSGVTQTPKHLITATGQRVTLRCSPRSGDLSVYWYQQSLDQGLQFLIQYYNGEERAKGNILERFSAQQFPDLHSELNLSSLELGDSALYFCASSEGGEGLSYEQYFGPGTRLTVT.

The chain combines TRBV2 with TRBJ2-7; no reliable D call. V was shortened by 3 bases and J by 6 bases, with 15 bases between the two germline ends. The V gene's germline CDR1 is SNHLY and CDR2 FYNNEI. The length of the CDR3 is 14 residues. CDR3 in DNA: TGTGCCAGCAGTGACACGAGGTCTTCCCCCGAGCAGTACTTC. This sequence encodes CASSDTRSSPEQYF. The full variable domain, in which reference TRBV2 and TRBJ2-7 provide the parts outside the CDR3, is EPEVTQTPSHQVTQMGQEVILRCVPISNHLYFYWYRQILGQKVEFLVSFYNNEISEKSEIFDDQFSVERPDGSNFTLKIRSTKLEDSAMYFCASSDTRSSPEQYFGPGTRLTVT.

V and J are TRBV6-4 and TRBJ1-1; no reliable D call. The CDR3 is made up of 13 amino acids. V lost 0 bases, J lost 6 bases, and 8 bases lay in between. Per the germline V gene, CDR1 is MRHNA and CDR2 is SNTAGT. CDR3 sequence (DNA): TGTGCCAGCAGTGACTCTCCGGGGTCTGAAGCTTTCTTT. This encodes CASSDSPGSEAFF.

The rearrangement links TRBV7-2 to TRBJ2-7; perhaps TRBD1 as D (5 bases). Per the germline V gene, CDR1 is SGHTA and CDR2 is FQGNSA. V shed 1 base and J shed 4 bases, with 14 bases lying between them. The CDR3 has 15 amino acids. The CDR3 sequence: CASSLVPGIFYEQYF. DNA of the CDR3: TGTGCCAGCAGCTTAGTCCCAGGGATTTTTTACGAGCAGTACTTC.

The rearrangement links TRBV6-1 to TRBJ2-3; possibly TRBD1 for D (6 bases). CDR3 length: 13 amino acids. Germline CDR1 and CDR2: MNHNS and SASEGT. V was pared by 8 bases and J by 1 base, with 10 bases between. CDR3 sequence (DNA): TGTGCCAGCTATCCAGGGGGCACAGATACGCAGTATTTT. This gives the protein CASYPGGTDTQYF.

The J gene is TRBJ1-2, the V gene TRBV28, with a possible D match to TRBD1 (5 bases). The CDR3 is 15 residues long. Trimming took 1 base from V and 0 from J, leaving 9 bases between them. Germline V gene lookup returns CDR1 MDHEN and CDR2 SYDVKM. This CDR3 reads CASSLSPGTNYGYTF. DNA of the CDR3: TGTGCCAGCAGTTTATCTCCAGGGACTAACTATGGCTACACCTTC.

The chain has TRBV7-9 and TRBJ2-7; 8 bases are a match to TRBD2. The CDR3 loop spans 17 amino acids. The V segment lost 5 bases and the J segment 3 bases; nucleotides outside the gene matches: 15. In germline, CDR1 is SEHNR, CDR2 FQNEAQ (reference sequence). DNA for the CDR3: TGTGCCAGCAGCCCCAGACTAGGAGCGGGAGAGAGCTACGAGCAGTACTTC. This sequence encodes CASSPRLGAGESYEQYF.

The V and J genes are TRBV4-2 and TRBJ2-3, with 9 bases matching TRBD2. J gave up 6 bases and V 3 bases, and 25 bases lay outside the gene matches. In germline, CDR1 is LGHNA, CDR2 YNFKEQ. The CDR3 covers 21 residues. The CDR3 sequence is CASSHTGPWEAGLATVDTQYF. Here the CDR3 DNA reads TGTGCCAGCAGCCACACGGGACCCTGGGAAGCGGGACTAGCCACGGTGGATACGCAGTATTTT.

In regard to this clone: Other DNA sequences within the sample encode an identical CDR3. V gene TRBV27 combines with J gene TRBJ2-7; 8 bases are a match to TRBD1. There are 14 residues in the CDR3. The V gene's germline CDR1 is MNHEY and CDR2 SMNVEV (reference sequence). Trimming took 6 bases from V and 2 from J; bases not matched to a gene: 6. CDR3 sequence: CASSSTGGAYEQYF. In DNA, the CDR3 is TGTGCCAGCAGCTCAACAGGGGGTGCCTACGAGCAGTACTTC.

The genes are TRBV10-3 and TRBJ2-5; 9 bases align to TRBD2. The germline V gene has CDR1 ENHRY and CDR2 SYGVKD. With V trimmed by 6 bases and J by 5 bases, 7 bases remained unmatched. This CDR3 has 14 amino acids. CDR3 DNA sequence: TGTGCCATCAGACCCGTAGCGGGGGAGGAGACCCAGTACTTC. Amino acids: CAIRPVAGEETQYF.

CDR3 sequence: CASSPSGLAGLNNEQFF. Here the CDR3 DNA reads TGTGCCAGCAGCCCTAGCGGACTAGCGGGATTAAACAATGAGCAGTTCTTC. The chain carries TRBV7-3 and TRBJ2-1; TRBD2 matches at 12 bases. The CDR3 length is 17 residues. CDR1 is SGHTA and CDR2 is FQGTGA in the germline V gene. Trimming cost V 5 bases and J 5 bases; bases outside gene matches: 10.

V is TRBV6-5 and J is TRBJ2-1; unclear D gene. Per germline, CDR1 MNHEY and CDR2 SVGAGI. The V end was cut by 5 bases, the J end by 5 bases, with 10 bases between. CDR3 length: 13 amino acids. CDR3 in amino acids: CASSLYRDNEQFF. The CDR3 DNA reads TGTGCCAGCAGTCTTTACAGAGACAATGAGCAGTTCTTC.

V is TRBV6-1 and J is TRBJ2-7; TRBD1 is a possible D gene (5 bases). This CDR3 contains 14 residues. From germline, CDR1 is MNHNS and CDR2 SASEGT. The V and J ends lost 2 bases and 2 bases respectively, with 10 bases between them. CDR3: CASSERWGAYEQYF. The DNA for the CDR3 is TGTGCCAGCAGTGAAAGGTGGGGCGCCTACGAGCAGTACTTC.

V is TRBV19 and J is TRBJ2-3, with D perhaps matching TRBD2 (6 bases). Germline values: CDR1 LNHDA, CDR2 SQIVND (reference sequence). Trimming left V 7 bases short and J 0 bases short, with 14 bases between. The CDR3 covers 15 residues. The chain's CDR3 is CASTEPGDSTDTQYF. As DNA, the CDR3 is TGTGCCAGTACCGAACCGGGAGACAGCACAGATACGCAGTATTTT.

The rearrangement joins TRBV7-9 to TRBJ2-1; a weak D match, TRBD2 (5 bases). From germline, CDR1 is SEHNR and CDR2 FQNEAQ (reference sequence). The CDR3 length is 17 residues. Trimming shortened V by 2 bases and J by 0 bases, and 14 bases separated the two germline ends. This CDR3 reads CASSLPTAGYSYNEQFF. CDR3 DNA: TGTGCCAGCAGCTTACCGACGGCGGGTTACTCCTACAATGAGCAGTTCTTC.

In this sample, this clone turned up once. The chain links TRBV2 to TRBJ1-2; D gene ambiguous. V was shortened by 0 bases and J by 4 bases, with 15 bases between the two germline ends. Germline CDR1 is SNHLY and CDR2 is FYNNEI. The CDR3 loop spans 16 amino acids. The CDR3 protein is CASSEAGSTMGYGYTF. The CDR3 DNA reads as TGTGCCAGCAGTGAAGCGGGCAGCACAATGGGCTATGGCTACACCTTC.

This clone was counted once. V and J are TRBV29-1 and TRBJ2-7; 7 nucleotides align to TRBD1. The length of the CDR3 is 14 residues. V was pared by 3 bases and J by 3 bases, with 8 bases of the junction left unmatched. Germline values: CDR1 SQVTM, CDR2 ANQGSEA. CDR3 nucleotides: TGCAGCGTTGAGATTCCGGGACAGAGCTACGAGCAGTACTTC. Translation gives CSVEIPGQSYEQYF.

This clone occurred once. V is TRBV7-9 and J is TRBJ2-3, with 8 bases identical to TRBD2. With 5 bases clipped from V and 6 bases from J, the junction kept 7 bases outside the gene matches. Germline CDR1 reads SEHNR; CDR2 reads FQNEAQ (reference sequence). The CDR3 spans 14 residues. The CDR3 DNA is TGTGCCAGCAGCCCCGGGGGGGCCTTGGATACGCAGTATTTT. It specifies CASSPGGALDTQYF.

This clone was found a few times. The chain links TRBV2 to TRBJ2-5, with D uncertain. Germline V gene data show CDR1 as SNHLY and CDR2 as FYNNEI. V was trimmed by 2 bases and J by 4 bases, leaving 11 bases between them. This CDR3 is built from 14 residues. The CDR3 DNA is TGTGCCAGCAGTGAACGGAGCCCCCTAGAGACCCAGTACTTC. Encoded protein: CASSERSPLETQYF.

In nucleotides, the CDR3 is TGTGCCAGCAGCTTACAGGTCTACAATGAGCAGTTCTTC. Protein: CASSLQVYNEQFF. J is TRBJ2-1 and V is TRBV7-2; D uncertain. The ends were cut back, 2 bases at V and 3 bases at J, with 5 bases in the middle. Germline lookup yields CDR1 SGHTA and CDR2 FQGNSA. CDR3 length equals 13 residues.